This paragraph covers one T cell receptor beta chain sequence. Trimming removed 3 bases from V and 9 bases from J, with 18 bases in between. The germline gives CDR1 KGHSH, CDR2 LQKENI. The CDR3 is 16 residues long. These data originate in a study of blood T cell repertoires in COVID-19. Study-wide background: PBMCs, B-cell-depleted T cells, or T cells were the source of the cDNA or gDNA that made up the material.

The method was immunoSEQ multiplex PCR; TCRdb's version includes in-frame clones alone and lacks a portion of them. The top ten clones hold around 5% of a sample with approximately 28,000 clones, roughly 87% of them seen once. The source is a man aged 55 to 70 with active COVID-19. Sequencing was performed on peripheral blood. The gene calls are TRBV18 and TRBJ1-6; D may be TRBD1 (6 bases). The CDR3 spells CASSPPPFGGLSPLHF. The CDR3 bases are TGTGCCAGCTCACCCCCCCCTTTCGGGGGGCTTTCACCCCTCCACTTT.